The next 6 T cell receptor beta chains were all read from a single sample in a study of blood T cell repertoires in COVID-19 (dated by TCRdb to the early 2020s). Library preparation employed the immunoSEQ multiplex PCR assay. In its TCRdb copy, this immuneACCESS table keeps in-frame sequences only and misses some clones. Where compared with another copy, unresolved V genes explain less than half of these, and the others have no known cause. For this sample the table gives more than 110,000 clones, of which approximately 80% were detected only once. The ten top clones hold over 5% of the sample. Sequences were obtained from PBMCs or T cells enriched from blood (not recorded which). These TCRs come from a woman in her forties or fifties who had recovered from COVID-19.

The chain couples TRBV29-1 to TRBJ2-7; no clear D. Trimming stripped 1 base from V and 0 bases from J, with 4 bases between. Germline assignment: CDR1 SQVTM and CDR2 ANQGSEA. This CDR3 comprises 12 residues. The CDR3 is CSVEGSSYEQYF. CDR3 sequence (DNA): TGCAGCGTTGAAGGCAGCTCCTACGAGCAGTACTTC.

The chain has TRBV27 and TRBJ2-2; D is perhaps TRBD1 (5 bases). The CDR3 runs to 13 residues. Trimming left V 4 bases short and J 4 bases short, with 7 bases between. CDR1 and CDR2 (germline): MNHEY, SMNVEV (reference sequence). Written as DNA, the CDR3 is TGTGCCAGCAGTTCCAGGGTCACCGGGGAGCTGTTTTTT. The encoded protein is CASSSRVTGELFF.

This chain links TRBV28 with TRBJ1-5, with 9 nucleotides matching TRBD1. The V gene's germline CDR1 is MDHEN and CDR2 SYDVKM. The CDR3 runs to 18 residues. The trim removed 4 bases at V and 2 bases at J, leaving 12 bases unmatched. The chain's CDR3 is CASSSNRDRARGNQPQHF. CDR3 DNA sequence: TGTGCCAGCAGTTCCAACCGGGACAGGGCCCGTGGCAATCAGCCCCAGCATTTT. Full variable domain (missing parts from reference TRBV28 and TRBJ1-5): DVKVTQSSRYLVKRTGEKVFLECVQDMDHENMFWYRQDPGLGLRLIYFSYDVKMKEKGDIPEGYSVSREKKERFSLILESASTNQTSMYLCASSSNRDRARGNQPQHFGDGTRLSIL.

This chain connects TRBV19 to TRBJ1-5; no clear D. The CDR3 consists of 12 residues. The germline V gene encodes CDR1 LNHDA and CDR2 SQIVND (reference sequence). The V gene lost 5 bases and the J gene lost 10 bases, with 12 bases spanning the gap. The CDR3 coding sequence is TGTGCCAGTAGTGCAGAGTACTATCCCCAGCATTTT. The encoded protein is CASSAEYYPQHF.

The J gene is TRBJ1-2, the V gene TRBV28; TRBD1 is a possible D gene (5 bases). With 2 bases removed from V and 3 bases from J, the gap between germline ends came to 10 bases. The CDR3 loop spans 14 amino acids. Germline V CDR1 and CDR2: MDHEN, SYDVKM. This CDR3 reads CASSLQGGYYGYTF. The CDR3 coding sequence is TGTGCCAGCAGTTTACAGGGAGGTTACTATGGCTACACCTTC.

This clone was seen a handful of times. J is TRBJ1-1 and V is TRBV5-8, with D unclear. Germline assignment: CDR1 SGHTS and CDR2 YDEGEE. The ends were cut back, 2 bases at V and 7 bases at J, with 9 bases in the middle. The CDR3 length is 12 residues. The CDR3 DNA is TGTGCCAGCAGCTTTCTGGCGGGTGAAGCTTTCTTT. This translates into CASSFLAGEAFF.